These T cell receptor beta chains were read from a single sample in a study of cytomegalovirus exposure and HLA in healthy donors. Libraries were prepared by immunoSEQ multiplex PCR; TCRdb keeps only in-frame clonotypes and omits some of them. The sample has under 70,000 clones; the top ten hold 2.1%. The specimen was PBMCs. These receptors came from a woman between 18 and 29 years old in good health and CMV-seronegative. Both conserved end residues are trimmed from each CDR3. Each record gives: J gene, V gene, D gene, CDR3 protein. D genes are given only for firm matches.

j_call: TRBJ1-6; v_call: TRBV4-2; d_call: .; cdr3_aa: ASSQERGDLQGSPLH
j_call: TRBJ2-7; v_call: TRBV6-1; d_call: TRBD2; cdr3_aa: ASSELAGGVDEQY
j_call: TRBJ1-1; v_call: TRBV7-9; d_call: .; cdr3_aa: ASSLIVEAF
j_call: TRBJ1-2; v_call: TRBV6-5; d_call: TRBD1; cdr3_aa: ASIGTGDYGYT
j_call: TRBJ1-3; v_call: TRBV5-1; d_call: .; cdr3_aa: ASSSFPLSSGNTIY
j_call: TRBJ1-6; v_call: TRBV7-2; d_call: .; cdr3_aa: ASSLLHQGPDNSPLH
j_call: TRBJ1-6; v_call: TRBV5-1; d_call: TRBD1; cdr3_aa: ASSSNTGAYSPLH
j_call: TRBJ1-6; v_call: TRBV18; d_call: .; cdr3_aa: ASSPQRDNSPLH
j_call: TRBJ1-1; v_call: TRBV6-1; d_call: TRBD1; cdr3_aa: ASSGTGTEAF
j_call: TRBJ1-1; v_call: TRBV6-1; d_call: .; cdr3_aa: ASSEAGGLEAF
j_call: TRBJ2-7; v_call: TRBV27; d_call: .; cdr3_aa: ASSPLRQGSGTGQY
j_call: TRBJ1-2; v_call: TRBV7-9; d_call: TRBD1; cdr3_aa: ASSQTGDGYT
j_call: TRBJ2-3; v_call: TRBV6-4; d_call: .; cdr3_aa: ASSRYGGPSSTDTQY
j_call: TRBJ1-2; v_call: TRBV6-5; d_call: TRBD1; cdr3_aa: ASSYGTASGYT
j_call: TRBJ2-1; v_call: TRBV7-9; d_call: .; cdr3_aa: ASSLLSTVGEQF
j_call: TRBJ2-1; v_call: TRBV25-1; d_call: TRBD2; cdr3_aa: ASTNRLAGDEQF
j_call: TRBJ1-2; v_call: TRBV7-2; d_call: .; cdr3_aa: ASSLGPFRRRHGGYT
j_call: TRBJ2-3; v_call: TRBV6-1; d_call: TRBD2; cdr3_aa: ASSLTSGGADTQY
j_call: TRBJ1-3; v_call: TRBV19; d_call: .; cdr3_aa: ASSIGQRIYSGNTIY
j_call: TRBJ1-2; v_call: TRBV6-5; d_call: .; cdr3_aa: ASTRHSNYGYT
j_call: TRBJ2-7; v_call: TRBV19; d_call: .; cdr3_aa: ASSIGRNPFEQY
j_call: TRBJ1-3; v_call: TRBV11-2; d_call: .; cdr3_aa: ASSLLTGSSNTIY
j_call: TRBJ2-7; v_call: TRBV5-4; d_call: TRBD1; cdr3_aa: ASSSKSGTGGEQY
j_call: TRBJ2-3; v_call: TRBV18; d_call: .; cdr3_aa: ASSPPGQDTQY
j_call: TRBJ2-7; v_call: TRBV5-1; d_call: .; cdr3_aa: ASSLAGDSYEQY
j_call: TRBJ2-5; v_call: TRBV5-1; d_call: TRBD2; cdr3_aa: ASSFLLAGGQETQY
j_call: TRBJ2-1; v_call: TRBV5-1; d_call: TRBD2; cdr3_aa: ASSAGLAGGPSYNEQF
j_call: TRBJ1-6; v_call: TRBV6-1; d_call: .; cdr3_aa: ASSAQGTRFISPLH
j_call: TRBJ1-6; v_call: TRBV7-9; d_call: .; cdr3_aa: ASSLVGDSPLH
j_call: TRBJ2-2; v_call: TRBV29-1; d_call: TRBD1; cdr3_aa: SVLRQGKTGELF
j_call: TRBJ2-1; v_call: TRBV5-1; d_call: TRBD2; cdr3_aa: ASGETWSGDEQF
j_call: TRBJ2-1; v_call: TRBV29-1; d_call: .; cdr3_aa: SVEMRSYNEQF
j_call: TRBJ2-3; v_call: TRBV5-1; d_call: TRBD2; cdr3_aa: ASTLGGGITDTQY
j_call: TRBJ1-5; v_call: TRBV18; d_call: TRBD1; cdr3_aa: ASSPGTGGDQPQH
j_call: TRBJ2-7; v_call: TRBV6-5; d_call: TRBD1; cdr3_aa: ASSYSRTGGYEQY
j_call: TRBJ2-7; v_call: TRBV27; d_call: .; cdr3_aa: ASGRVSFYEQY
j_call: TRBJ1-1; v_call: TRBV4-2; d_call: TRBD1; cdr3_aa: ASSQDSTVRGYTEDF
j_call: TRBJ1-1; v_call: TRBV2; d_call: .; cdr3_aa: ASSEDRGTEAF
j_call: TRBJ1-2; v_call: TRBV9; d_call: TRBD1; cdr3_aa: ASSRTGTAYGYT
j_call: TRBJ2-5; v_call: TRBV11-3; d_call: .; cdr3_aa: ASSSQGRETQY
j_call: TRBJ1-1; v_call: TRBV9; d_call: .; cdr3_aa: ASSVAPGAVTEAF
j_call: TRBJ2-7; v_call: TRBV7-8; d_call: TRBD1; cdr3_aa: ASSLVIGTGAYEQY
j_call: TRBJ1-6; v_call: TRBV9; d_call: TRBD1; cdr3_aa: ASSAWDRATPLH
j_call: TRBJ1-2; v_call: TRBV7-2; d_call: .; cdr3_aa: ASSFLTGAADGYT
j_call: TRBJ2-7; v_call: TRBV6-1; d_call: .; cdr3_aa: ASSEGGQAYEQY
j_call: TRBJ2-7; v_call: TRBV11-2; d_call: .; cdr3_aa: ASSPGHNSYEQY
j_call: TRBJ2-2; v_call: TRBV4-1; d_call: TRBD1; cdr3_aa: ASSQRTGNTGELF
j_call: TRBJ2-1; v_call: TRBV4-1; d_call: .; cdr3_aa: ASSQGFPSSYNEQF
j_call: TRBJ2-3; v_call: TRBV6-4; d_call: .; cdr3_aa: ASKGDGDTQY
j_call: TRBJ1-2; v_call: TRBV6-1; d_call: .; cdr3_aa: ASRTGQEDGYT
j_call: TRBJ2-7; v_call: TRBV2; d_call: TRBD1; cdr3_aa: ASSAGTGAYEQY
j_call: TRBJ2-2; v_call: TRBV10-1; d_call: TRBD1; cdr3_aa: ASSAAGGNTGELF
j_call: TRBJ1-2; v_call: TRBV28; d_call: .; cdr3_aa: ASSLTQADYGYT